This TCR beta chain comes out of a study of T cells in Graves' hyperthyroidism and ophthalmopathy. The germline gives CDR1 ENHRY, CDR2 SYGVKD. This CDR3 spans 14 amino acids. V lost 3 bases to trimming and J lost 9 bases, with 14 bases between them. Stability of Graves' hyperthyroidism was defined as absent ophthalmopathy progression within 18 months. There are a few counts of this clonotype. Using RNA transcripts as the source, TCR beta CDR3 regions were amplified. First-round RT-PCR with HTBI primers amplified the TCR CDR3 region. Via MiXCR, TCRdb re-called the multiplex PCR reads, giving one row per CDR3 protein. The sample includes 300,000 to 400,000 distinct CDR3 sequences, 15% to 20% seen only once; the top ten take approximately 54%.

Sample: blood. This rearrangement joins TRBV10-3 to TRBJ2-2; D not certain. The clonotype was recovered from a woman in her fifties or sixties with Graves' hyperthyroidism. In DNA form, the CDR3 reads TGTGCCATCAGTGATAGCCAATCCGTACGGGAGCTGTTTTTT. Its translation is CAISDSQSVRELFF.